The entry that follows covers one T cell receptor (beta chain) sequence. As yet, its antigen is unknown. This CDR3 is 13 amino acids long. Germline V gene sequence: CDR1 MNHNS, CDR2 SASEGT. The ends lost 6 bases at V and 5 bases at J; junction bases unmatched: 6. The sample originates from a study of vaccination and CD4 T cells after COVID-19. Looking at the study overall: Once diagnosed, patients had post-COVID samples drawn a median around 110 days later (range 35 to 161).

The treatment denotes: roughly 11-day PBMC culture with coronavirus spike peptide pools or control peptides (ViraFEST assay). The culture of roughly 2 million PBMCs per well included approximately 10 IU/ml IL-2 and 9.5 to 10 ug/ml peptide pools. The Oncomine TCR Beta short-read assay sequenced DNA from cultured CD4+ T cells. MiXCR, run by TCRdb on the PCR reads, gives a single entry per CDR3 protein. The data show approximately 20,000 distinct CDR3 sequences, with roughly 50% seen just once and 2.5% held by the top ten. This TCR derives from a human donor who had recovered from COVID-19. Source: CD4+ T cells from blood, cultured in vitro, taken after SARS-CoV-2 vaccination. The chain combines TRBV6-1 with TRBJ1-1; 7 bases align to TRBD1. The DNA for the CDR3 is TGTGCCAGCAGCCAGACAGGGTGGACTGAAGCTTTCTTT. Its protein product is CASSQTGWTEAFF.